This TCR beta chain is from a study of blood T cell repertoires in COVID-19. Background on the study: In each case, the material was cDNA or gDNA derived from T cells, B-cell-depleted T cells, or PBMCs.

Some clones are missing from TCRdb's copy, which holds only in-frame ones; the method was immunoSEQ multiplex PCR. The sample records under 150,000 clones, approximately 86% being singletons. J lost 2 bases, V lost 1 base, and 7 bases had no gene match. Germline V lookup: CDR1 MGHRA, CDR2 YSYEKL. This CDR3 contains 16 residues. The receptor was isolated from a woman aged 40 to 50 who had recovered from COVID-19. This chain connects TRBV4-1 to TRBJ1-2; the match to TRBD1 covers 7 bases. Sample: PBMCs or T cells enriched from blood (not recorded which). DNA of the CDR3: TGCGCCAGCAGCCAAGGGAATCACAGGGGCAACTATGGCTACACCTTC. Translated: CASSQGNHRGNYGYTF.